The present TCR beta chain was sequenced within a study of vaccination effects on CD4 cells after COVID-19. Study-level points and caveats: From healthy vaccinees, only 1 of 255 vaccine-induced clones also reacted to common cold coronaviruses.

Antigen-specific CD4+ T cells expanded by the ViraFEST assay with viral peptide pools were then sequenced. A 10-day culture period preceded the isolation of CD4+ T cells. Nucleocapsid antibody tests were negative, and the vaccine recipients had no prior SARS-CoV-2 infection. Wells each received 2.2 million or so PBMC, cultured with about 10 IU/ml IL-2 and approximately 10 ug/ml peptides. This clone has only a few counts. As yet, its antigen is unknown. Clones were sequenced by immunoSEQ multiplex PCR, and TCRdb holds only the in-frame ones, with some missing. The table lists 27,000 or so clones, roughly 73% of them singletons, with 20% to 25% in the top ten. Germline lookup yields CDR1 MNHEY and CDR2 SMNVEV (reference sequence). Trimming took off 1 base at V and 8 bases at J, with 20 bases between the two ends. The CDR3 length is 16 residues.

This clonotype originated in a human donor who received a COVID-19 vaccine. This rearrangement joins TRBV27 to TRBJ1-2, with a weak D call TRBD1 (6 bases). This specimen consisted of CD4+ T cells from PBMCs cultured with HCoV-NL63 spike peptides, obtained before COVID-19 vaccination. In nucleotides, the CDR3 is TGTGCCAGCAGTTTATATGGGACACCTCTCAAAAGGGGCTACACCTTC. The encoded protein is CASSLYGTPLKRGYTF.